The clone carrying this T cell receptor (beta chain) was detected a few times. What it binds is not known. MiXCR was run by TCRdb on the 5' RACE reads, yielding one entry per CDR3 protein. The table has some 100,000 distinct CDR3 sequences, under 4.5% seen once. Time point described: sample taken at primary tumor resection. Between the trimmed V and J ends, which lost 2 bases and 4 bases, there was a span of 12 bases. Germline loops: CDR1 SGHKS, CDR2 YYEKEE (reference sequence). This CDR3 comprises 14 residues. These data originate in a study of spatial heterogeneity in lung cancer. At the level of the study: Beta-chain sequences were consistently detected more often than alpha-chain sequences. Counts of TCR transcripts in tumor regions tracked strongly with a T cell module score that came from matched bulk RNA-seq. Broader study findings: One measure, the expanded intratumoral alpha and beta TCR count, tracked tumor mutation counts.

The chain joins TRBV5-5 to TRBJ1-1, with D hard to call. Sequenced material: lung tumor tissue, taken at surgery. This clonotype was sampled from a male donor with early-stage non-small cell lung cancer. CDR3 nucleotide sequence: TGTGCCAGCAGCTTCGCAAGGGTCGGCACTGAAGCTTTCTTT. Protein sequence: CASSFARVGTEAFF.